A single sample is the source of the 12 T cell receptor beta chains below, sequenced in a study of Graves' ophthalmopathy and Graves' hyperthyroidism. Amplification of the TCR beta CDR3 regions used RNA transcripts (as template). HTBI primers were employed in first-round RT-PCR, then a second-round multiplex PCR followed. TCRdb recomputed calls from the multiplex PCR reads with MiXCR, one row per CDR3 protein. The table shows under 800,000 distinct CDR3 sequences, with about a fifth occurring only once. The sample consisted of peripheral blood. These receptors all come from a young woman with stable Graves' hyperthyroidism. Some clones in this sample may be carry-over from other donors' samples.

There are many counts of this clonotype. The gene calls are TRBV15 and TRBJ1-1, with unresolved D. This CDR3 region has 14 residues. Trimming cost V 1 base and J 7 bases, with 13 bases left between them. From germline, CDR1 is LNHNV and CDR2 YYDKDF (reference sequence). In nucleotides, the CDR3 is TGTGCCACCAGCAGAGTCGGGCAGGAAGATGAAGCTTTCTTT. Its protein product is CATSRVGQEDEAFF.

This clonotype appeared many times. V gene TRBV12-3 or TRBV12-4 combines with J gene TRBJ1-5, with TRBD1 identical over 7 bases. V dropped 7 bases and J dropped 5; count of bases not matched to a gene: 11. This CDR3 is built from 15 residues. Here the CDR3 DNA reads TGTGCCAGCACCCCGTCCCGGGACAGCTATCAGCCCCAGCATTTT. This gives the protein CASTPSRDSYQPQHF.

This clonotype was counted only a few times. The chain recombines TRBV27 with TRBJ1-6; D not resolved. Trimming left V 2 bases short and J 9 bases short, with 14 bases between. The CDR3 is 15 residues long. Germline values: CDR1 MNHEY, CDR2 SMNVEV (reference sequence). Here the CDR3 reads CASSLLGSLGSPLHF. The CDR3 DNA sequence: TGTGCCAGCAGTTTACTCGGATCCTTAGGTTCACCCCTCCACTTT.

The table lists this clonotype with a few counts. The CDR3 here is CSVVQIQYYEQYF. CDR3 nucleotides: TGCAGCGTTGTACAGATTCAATATTACGAGCAGTACTTC. The chain uses TRBV29-1 and TRBJ2-7; no clear D gene. The germline V and J ends were trimmed by 4 bases and 4 bases, with 14 bases remaining between them. Germline assignment: CDR1 SQVTM and CDR2 ANQGSEA. CDR3 length equals 13 residues.

Many counts were recorded for this clonotype. The chain has TRBV12-3 or TRBV12-4 and TRBJ2-7; 11 bases align to TRBD2. The CDR3 consists of 17 residues. Trimming removed 2 bases from V and 4 bases from J; junction bases left unmatched: 10. The CDR3 region has the DNA TGTGCCAGCAGTTTAATCGACCGGATAGCGGGAGGGTACGAGCAGTACTTC. Protein product: CASSLIDRIAGGYEQYF.

There are a few counts of this clonotype. J is TRBJ1-1 and V is TRBV6-5; tentative D call: TRBD1 (6 bases). Trimming shortened V by 2 bases and J by 6 bases, and 13 bases separated the two germline ends. Germline V gene data show CDR1 as MNHEY and CDR2 as SVGAGI. The CDR3 contains 14 residues. This CDR3 is CASSYRSGEAEAFF. Written as DNA, the CDR3 is TGTGCCAGCAGTTACCGATCAGGGGAAGCTGAAGCTTTCTTT.

This clonotype was observed a few times. The V gene is TRBV25-1, the J gene TRBJ2-5; 15 positions match TRBD2. This CDR3 is 18 amino acids long. Trimming at V came to 2 bases and at J to 6 bases, leaving 10 bases not matched to a gene. The germline CDR1 and CDR2 sequences are MGHDK and SYGVNS. The CDR3 protein is CASSETGTSGGLYQTQYF. CDR3 sequence (DNA): TGTGCCAGCAGTGAAACCGGGACTAGCGGGGGGCTTTACCAGACCCAGTACTTC.

The CDR3 DNA is TGTGCCACCAGTGATTTGAGTCACAAACGGGGCTACACCTTC. This translates into CATSDLSHKRGYTF. The chain couples TRBV24-1 to TRBJ1-2, with D unresolved. CDR3 length: 14 residues. Germline lookup yields CDR1 KGHDR and CDR2 SFDVKD. The V gene lost 0 bases and the J gene lost 8 bases, with 12 bases spanning the gap.

This clonotype has just a few counts. This rearrangement joins TRBV11-2 to TRBJ2-5; no clear D gene. Trimming took off 0 bases at V and 4 bases at J, with 9 bases between the two ends. Germline assignment: CDR1 SGHAT and CDR2 FQNNGV. The CDR3 consists of 14 residues. CDR3 protein: CASSLDNGVETQYF. The CDR3 nucleotides are TGTGCCAGCAGCTTAGATAATGGGGTAGAGACCCAGTACTTC.

In its sample, this clonotype was seen many times. This chain uses TRBV29-1 with TRBJ2-4, with D tentatively TRBD2 (5 bases). Germline assignment: CDR1 SQVTM and CDR2 ANQGSEA. This CDR3 has 14 amino acids. V shed 0 bases and J shed 8 bases, with 14 bases lying between them. DNA for the CDR3: TGCAGCGTTGAAGACGGACGGGGTAGGGACATTCAGTACTTC. Translated: CSVEDGRGRDIQYF. The complete variable domain, with remaining parts taken from reference TRBV29-1 and TRBJ2-4, reads SAVISQKPSRDICQRGTSLTIQCQVDSQVTMMFWYRQQPGQSLTLIATANQGSEATYESGFVIDKFPISRPNLTFSTLTVSNMSPEDSSIYLCSVEDGRGRDIQYFGAGTRLSVL.

Many counts were recorded for this clonotype. The chain carries TRBV7-3 and TRBJ1-1; D perhaps matches TRBD1 (6 bases). Looked up from germline, CDR1 is SGHTA and CDR2 is FQGTGA. The CDR3 extends over 15 amino acids. Deletions cut 5 bases from V and 5 bases from J, with 18 bases between. For the CDR3, the DNA is TGTGCCAGCAGCCAAACCACAGGGCGGAGTACTGAAGCTTTCTTT. Its translation: CASSQTTGRSTEAFF.

There are many counts of this clonotype. The chain links TRBV12-3 or TRBV12-4 to TRBJ1-1, with D perhaps TRBD1 (5 bases). The ends were cut back, 4 bases at V and 9 bases at J, with 9 bases in the middle. The CDR3 is made up of 11 amino acids. The CDR3 sequence is CASSSPGKAFF. Written as DNA, the CDR3 is TGTGCCAGCAGTTCCCCAGGGAAAGCTTTCTTT.